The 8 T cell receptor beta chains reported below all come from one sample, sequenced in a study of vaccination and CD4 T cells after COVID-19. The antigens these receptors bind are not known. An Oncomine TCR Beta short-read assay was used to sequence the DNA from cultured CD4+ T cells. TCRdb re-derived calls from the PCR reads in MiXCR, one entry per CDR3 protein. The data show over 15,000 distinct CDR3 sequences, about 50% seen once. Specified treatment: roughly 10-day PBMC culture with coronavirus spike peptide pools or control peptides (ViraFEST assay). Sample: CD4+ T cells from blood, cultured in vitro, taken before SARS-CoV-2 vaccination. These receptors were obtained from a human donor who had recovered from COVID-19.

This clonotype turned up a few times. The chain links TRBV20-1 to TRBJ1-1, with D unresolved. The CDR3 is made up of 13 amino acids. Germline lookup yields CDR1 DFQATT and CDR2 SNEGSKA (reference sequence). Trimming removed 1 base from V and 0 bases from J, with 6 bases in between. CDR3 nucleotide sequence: TGCAGTGCTAGAGGCGACATGAACACTGAAGCTTTCTTT. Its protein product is CSARGDMNTEAFF.

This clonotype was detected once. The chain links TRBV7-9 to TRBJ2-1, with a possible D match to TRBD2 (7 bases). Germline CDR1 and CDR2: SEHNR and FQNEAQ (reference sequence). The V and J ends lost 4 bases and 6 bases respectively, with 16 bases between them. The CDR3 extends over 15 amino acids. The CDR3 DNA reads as TGTGCCAGCAGCTGGGGGGCGGGAGAGGGCAATGAGCAGTTCTTC. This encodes CASSWGAGEGNEQFF. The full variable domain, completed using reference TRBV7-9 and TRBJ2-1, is DTGVSQNPRHKITKRGQNVTFRCDPISEHNRLYWYRQTLGQGPEFLTYFQNEAQLEKSRLLSDRFSAERPKGSFSTLEIQRTEQGDSAMYLCASSWGAGEGNEQFFGPGTRLTVL.

The CDR3 DNA reads as TGTGCCAGCAAGACAGGGGAACGGGGGGACGAGCAGTACTTC. Its protein product is CASKTGERGDEQYF. The rearrangement uses TRBV6-1 and TRBJ2-7; a weak D match, TRBD1 (8 bases). Germline-derived CDR1 and CDR2 are MNHNS and SASEGT. The CDR3 covers 14 residues. V was clipped by 7 bases and J by 5 bases, with 18 bases between them.

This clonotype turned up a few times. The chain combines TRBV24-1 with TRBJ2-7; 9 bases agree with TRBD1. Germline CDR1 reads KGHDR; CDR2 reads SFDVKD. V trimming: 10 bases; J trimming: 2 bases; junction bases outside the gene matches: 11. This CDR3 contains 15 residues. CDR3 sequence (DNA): TGTGCCACATCCCCAGGGGGGACAGGGACCTACGAGCAGTACTTC. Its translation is CATSPGGTGTYEQYF.

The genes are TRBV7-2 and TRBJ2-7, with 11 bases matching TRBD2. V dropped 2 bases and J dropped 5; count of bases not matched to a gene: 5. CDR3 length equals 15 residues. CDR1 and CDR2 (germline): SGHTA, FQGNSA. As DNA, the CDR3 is TGTGCCAGCAGCTTACGGGCTAGCGGGAGGAACGAGCAGTACTTC. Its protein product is CASSLRASGRNEQYF. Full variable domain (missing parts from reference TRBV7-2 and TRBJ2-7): GAGVSQSPSNKVTEKGKDVELRCDPISGHTALYWYRQSLGQGLEFLIYFQGNSAPDKSGLPSDRFSAERTGGSVSTLTIQRTQQEDSAVYLCASSLRASGRNEQYFGPGTRLTVT.

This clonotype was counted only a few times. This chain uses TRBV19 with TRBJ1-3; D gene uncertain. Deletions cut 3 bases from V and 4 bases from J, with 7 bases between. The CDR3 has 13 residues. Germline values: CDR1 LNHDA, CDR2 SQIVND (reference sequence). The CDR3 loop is CASSIGPGNTIYF. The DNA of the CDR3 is TGTGCCAGTAGTATCGGACCGGGAAACACCATATATTTT.

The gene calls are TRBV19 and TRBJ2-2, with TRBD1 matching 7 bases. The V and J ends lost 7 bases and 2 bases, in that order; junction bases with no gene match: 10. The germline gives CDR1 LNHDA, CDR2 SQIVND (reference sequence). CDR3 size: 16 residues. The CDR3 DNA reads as TGTGCCAGTAAGAAGGGGGCCCCTACTAACACCGGGGAGCTGTTTTTT. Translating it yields CASKKGAPTNTGELFF.

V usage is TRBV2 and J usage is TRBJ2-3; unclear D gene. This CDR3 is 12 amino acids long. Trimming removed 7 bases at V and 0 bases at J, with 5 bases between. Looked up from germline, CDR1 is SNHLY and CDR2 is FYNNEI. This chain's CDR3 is CASTYSTDTQYF. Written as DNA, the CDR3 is TGTGCCAGCACTTATAGCACAGATACGCAGTATTTT.